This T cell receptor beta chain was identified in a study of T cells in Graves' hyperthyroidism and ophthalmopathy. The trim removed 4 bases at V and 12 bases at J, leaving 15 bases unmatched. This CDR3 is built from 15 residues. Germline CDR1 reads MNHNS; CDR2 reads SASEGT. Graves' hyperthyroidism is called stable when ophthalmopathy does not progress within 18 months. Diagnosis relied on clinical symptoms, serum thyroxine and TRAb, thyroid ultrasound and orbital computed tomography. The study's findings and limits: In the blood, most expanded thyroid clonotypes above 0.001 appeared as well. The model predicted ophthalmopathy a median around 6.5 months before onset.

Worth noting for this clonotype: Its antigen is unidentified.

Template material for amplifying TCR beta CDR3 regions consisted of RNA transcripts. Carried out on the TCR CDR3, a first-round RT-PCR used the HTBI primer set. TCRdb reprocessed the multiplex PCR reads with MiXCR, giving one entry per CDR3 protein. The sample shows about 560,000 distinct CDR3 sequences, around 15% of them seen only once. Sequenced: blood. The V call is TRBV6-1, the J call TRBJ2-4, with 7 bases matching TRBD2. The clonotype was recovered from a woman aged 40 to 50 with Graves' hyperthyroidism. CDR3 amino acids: CASSGGGSGLGPQYF. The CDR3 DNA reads TGTGCCAGCAGTGGGGGTGGATCCGGACTAGGCCCTCAGTACTTC.